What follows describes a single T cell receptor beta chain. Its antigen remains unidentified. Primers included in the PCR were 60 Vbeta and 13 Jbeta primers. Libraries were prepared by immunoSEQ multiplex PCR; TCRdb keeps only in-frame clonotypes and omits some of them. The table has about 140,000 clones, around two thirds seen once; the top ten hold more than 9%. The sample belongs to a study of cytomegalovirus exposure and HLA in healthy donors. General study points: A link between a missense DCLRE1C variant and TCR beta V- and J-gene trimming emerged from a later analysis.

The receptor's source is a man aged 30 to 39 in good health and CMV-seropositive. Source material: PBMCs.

The CDR3: CASSVNGQTNTEAFF. The CDR3 nucleotides read TGTGCCAGCAGTGTCAATGGACAGACGAACACTGAAGCTTTCTTT. The rearrangement uses TRBV2 and TRBJ1-1; D possibly corresponds to TRBD1 (6 bases). CDR3 length: 15 residues. Trimming removed 4 bases from V and 1 base from J, with 13 bases in between. Per the germline V gene, CDR1 is SNHLY and CDR2 is FYNNEI.